The sequence of this T cell receptor (beta chain) was determined in a study of T cells in Graves' hyperthyroidism and ophthalmopathy. Study-wide results and limits: Stable hyperthyroidism was told apart from ophthalmopathy by a model built on 13 V-J features. For ophthalmopathy, model prediction preceded onset by a median 6.5 months.

With regard to this clonotype: What it binds is unknown.

Stable disease denoted Graves' hyperthyroidism without ophthalmopathy progression within 18 months. Each 10 ml fresh peripheral blood draw supplied the PBMCs. Trimming pared 0 bases from V and 10 bases from J, leaving 10 bases between. CDR3 size: 13 residues. Germline assignment: CDR1 MGHRA and CDR2 YSYEKL. Researchers amplified the TCR beta CDR3 regions from RNA transcripts. TCR CDR3 regions were first amplified by RT-PCR with HTBI primers. TCRdb fed the multiplex PCR reads into MiXCR, producing one record per CDR3 protein. The sample yields 300,000 to 400,000 distinct CDR3 sequences, around a sixth seen once.

Sequences were obtained from blood. The TCR originated in a woman aged 45-65 years with Graves' hyperthyroidism. This sequence joins TRBV4-1 and TRBJ2-1; no definite D call. Here the CDR3 DNA reads TGCGCCAGCAGCCAAGATCCCCTTCGGGAGCAGTTCTTC. Translated, it gives CASSQDPLREQFF.